The 7 T cell receptor beta chains below come from one sample, sequenced in a study of cytomegalovirus exposure and HLA in healthy donors. PCR was performed using 60 Vbeta and 13 Jbeta primers. TCRdb's copy holds only in-frame clones and misses some; the assay was immunoSEQ multiplex PCR. This repertoire shows around 130,000 clones, under 85% found once; its top ten account for around 5.8%. The specimen sequenced was PBMCs. The receptor source for this set is a man younger than 30 in good health and CMV-seropositive.

This rearrangement joins TRBV19 to TRBJ2-1; 8 bases agree with TRBD2. The CDR3 runs 15 residues. Germline V lookup: CDR1 LNHDA, CDR2 SQIVND (reference sequence). J gave up 4 bases and V 0 bases, and 2 bases lay outside the gene matches. The chain's CDR3 is CASSIEASGYNEQFF. CDR3 sequence (DNA): TGTGCCAGTAGTATAGAGGCTAGCGGGTACAATGAGCAGTTCTTC.

J is TRBJ1-1 and V is TRBV6-4; 10 bases agree with TRBD1. V dropped 6 bases and J dropped 4; count of bases not matched to a gene: 20. Per the germline V gene, CDR1 is MRHNA and CDR2 is SNTAGT. The CDR3 sequence is 19 residues long. As DNA, the CDR3 is TGTGCCAGCAGATCACTCGGCCCGGGACAGGGGTTGGGGGGCACTGAAGCTTTCTTT. Translating it yields CASRSLGPGQGLGGTEAFF.

The chain joins TRBV11-2 to TRBJ2-7; 7 bases match TRBD1. Losses at the gene ends were 6 bases for V and 0 bases for J; bases not matched to a gene: 11. CDR3 length equals 16 residues. Germline CDR1 is SGHAT and CDR2 is FQNNGV. CDR3: CASSLWTGGFSYEQYF. DNA for the CDR3: TGTGCCAGCAGTCTCTGGACAGGAGGCTTCTCCTACGAGCAGTACTTC.

The chain couples TRBV11-2 to TRBJ2-7, with D unresolved. The CDR3 loop spans 16 amino acids. Trimming cost V 2 bases and J 0 bases, with 14 bases left between them. Germline CDR1 reads SGHAT; CDR2 reads FQNNGV. The CDR3 DNA reads TGTGCCAGCAGCTTACACTTGTCGACGGGCTCCTACGAGCAGTACTTC. Translating it yields CASSLHLSTGSYEQYF.

The gene calls are TRBV27 and TRBJ1-2; a weak D match, TRBD1 (6 bases). CDR1 and CDR2 (germline): MNHEY, SMNVEV (reference sequence). V lost 3 bases to trimming and J lost 4 bases, with 9 bases between them. This CDR3 comprises 13 residues. CDR3 loop: CASSFGQFYGYTF. The CDR3 DNA is TGTGCCAGCAGTTTCGGACAGTTCTATGGCTACACCTTC.

V usage is TRBV5-1 and J usage is TRBJ2-3; tentative D call: TRBD2 (6 bases). Germline CDR1 SGHRS, CDR2 YFSETQ. Trimming shortened V by 3 bases and J by 5 bases, and 13 bases separated the two germline ends. This CDR3 is 14 amino acids long. CDR3 in amino acids: CASSSGTAKDTQYF. Here the CDR3 DNA reads TGCGCCAGCAGCTCCGGGACTGCCAAAGATACGCAGTATTTT.

V usage is TRBV5-1 and J usage is TRBJ1-1; 7 nucleotides agree with TRBD1. CDR3 length equals 16 residues. With 3 bases clipped from V and 1 base from J, the junction kept 9 bases outside the gene matches. Germline CDR1 is SGHRS and CDR2 is YFSETQ. CDR3 nucleotides: TGCGCCAGCAGCTCTCGAGGAGGGGGCACGAACACTGAAGCTTTCTTT. Its translation is CASSSRGGGTNTEAFF.